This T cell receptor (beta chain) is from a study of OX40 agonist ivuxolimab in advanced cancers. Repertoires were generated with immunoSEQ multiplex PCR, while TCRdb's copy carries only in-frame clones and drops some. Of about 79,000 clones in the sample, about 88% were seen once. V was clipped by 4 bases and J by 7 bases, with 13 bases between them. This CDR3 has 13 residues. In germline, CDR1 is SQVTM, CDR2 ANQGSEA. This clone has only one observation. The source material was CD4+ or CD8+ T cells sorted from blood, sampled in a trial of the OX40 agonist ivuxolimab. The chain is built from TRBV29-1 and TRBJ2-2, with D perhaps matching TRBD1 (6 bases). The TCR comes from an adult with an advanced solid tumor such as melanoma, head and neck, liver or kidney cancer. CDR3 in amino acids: CSVARQEVGELFF. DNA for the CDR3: TGCAGCGTTGCCCGACAGGAGGTCGGGGAGCTGTTTTTT.